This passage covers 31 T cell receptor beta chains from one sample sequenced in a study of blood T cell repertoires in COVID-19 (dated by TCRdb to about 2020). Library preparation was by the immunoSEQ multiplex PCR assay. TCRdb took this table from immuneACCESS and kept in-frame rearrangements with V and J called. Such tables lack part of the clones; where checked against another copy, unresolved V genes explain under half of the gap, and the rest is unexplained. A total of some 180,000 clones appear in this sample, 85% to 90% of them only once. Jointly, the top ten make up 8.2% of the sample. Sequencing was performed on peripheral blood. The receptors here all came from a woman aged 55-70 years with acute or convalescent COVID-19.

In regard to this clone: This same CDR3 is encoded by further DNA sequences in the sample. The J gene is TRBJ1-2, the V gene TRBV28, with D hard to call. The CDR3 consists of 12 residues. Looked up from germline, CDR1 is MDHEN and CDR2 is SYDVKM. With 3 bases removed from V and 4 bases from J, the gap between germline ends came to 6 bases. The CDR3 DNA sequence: TGTGCCAGCAGTTTGGTTAGCTATGGCTACACCTTC. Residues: CASSLVSYGYTF.

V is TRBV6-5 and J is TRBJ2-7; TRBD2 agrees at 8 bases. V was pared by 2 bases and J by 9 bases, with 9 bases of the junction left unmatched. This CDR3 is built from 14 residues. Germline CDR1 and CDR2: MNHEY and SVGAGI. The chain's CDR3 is CASSYASGSGGQYF. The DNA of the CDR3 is TGTGCCAGCAGTTACGCTAGCGGGTCGGGCGGGCAGTACTTC.

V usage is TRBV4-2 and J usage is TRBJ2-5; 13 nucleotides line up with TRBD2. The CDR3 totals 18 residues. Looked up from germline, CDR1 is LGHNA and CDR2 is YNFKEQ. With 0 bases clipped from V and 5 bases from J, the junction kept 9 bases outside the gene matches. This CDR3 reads CASSQDGTSGRAGETQYF. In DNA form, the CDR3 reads TGTGCCAGCAGCCAAGATGGCACTAGCGGGAGGGCCGGGGAGACCCAGTACTTC.

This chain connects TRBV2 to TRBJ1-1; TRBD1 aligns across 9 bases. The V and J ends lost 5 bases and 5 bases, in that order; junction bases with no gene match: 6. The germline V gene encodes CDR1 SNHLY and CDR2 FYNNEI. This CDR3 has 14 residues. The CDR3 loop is CASSSTGGRTEAFF. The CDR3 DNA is TGTGCCAGCAGTTCGACAGGGGGACGGACTGAAGCTTTCTTT.

DNA for the CDR3: TGTGCCAGCAGGACTAGCGGGACCGATGAGCAGTTCTTC. It specifies CASRTSGTDEQFF. This chain joins TRBV9 and TRBJ2-1; 11 bases fit TRBD2. Germline loops: CDR1 SGDLS, CDR2 YYNGEE. This CDR3 contains 13 residues. Unmatched junction bases numbered 3, after V lost 5 bases and J lost 8 bases. The whole variable domain, filled in from reference TRBV9 and TRBJ2-1, reads DSGVTQTPKHLITATGQRVTLRCSPRSGDLSVYWYQQSLDQGLQFLIQYYNGEERAKGNILERFSAQQFPDLHSELNLSSLELGDSALYFCASRTSGTDEQFFGPGTRLTVL.

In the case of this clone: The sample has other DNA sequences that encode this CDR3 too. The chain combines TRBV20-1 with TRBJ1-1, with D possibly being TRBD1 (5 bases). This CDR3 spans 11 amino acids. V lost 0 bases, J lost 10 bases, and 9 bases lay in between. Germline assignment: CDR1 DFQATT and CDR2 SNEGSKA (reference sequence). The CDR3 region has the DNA TGCAGTGCTAGAGATAGGCAGGGAGCTTTCTTT. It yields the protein CSARDRQGAFF.

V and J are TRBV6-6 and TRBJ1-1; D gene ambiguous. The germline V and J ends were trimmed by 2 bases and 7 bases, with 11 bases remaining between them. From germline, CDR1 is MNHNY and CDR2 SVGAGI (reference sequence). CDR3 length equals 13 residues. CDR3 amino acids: CASSYPQRLEAFF. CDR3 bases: TGTGCCAGCAGTTACCCCCAGCGACTTGAAGCTTTCTTT.

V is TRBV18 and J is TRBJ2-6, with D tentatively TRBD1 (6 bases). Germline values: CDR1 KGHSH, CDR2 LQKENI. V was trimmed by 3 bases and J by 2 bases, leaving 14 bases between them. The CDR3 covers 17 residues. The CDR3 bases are TGTGCCAGCTCACCCCTGACAGGCCTAACTGGGGCCAACGTCCTGACTTTC. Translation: CASSPLTGLTGANVLTF.

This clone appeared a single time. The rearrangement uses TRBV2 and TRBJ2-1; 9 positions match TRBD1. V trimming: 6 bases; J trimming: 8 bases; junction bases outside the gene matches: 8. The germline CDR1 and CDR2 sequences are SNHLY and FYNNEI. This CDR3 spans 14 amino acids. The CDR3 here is CASRGQGPGDEQFF. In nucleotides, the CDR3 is TGTGCCAGCAGGGGACAGGGTCCGGGTGATGAGCAGTTCTTC. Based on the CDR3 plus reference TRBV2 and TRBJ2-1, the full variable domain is EPEVTQTPSHQVTQMGQEVILRCVPISNHLYFYWYRQILGQKVEFLVSFYNNEISEKSEIFDDQFSVERPDGSNFTLKIRSTKLEDSAMYFCASRGQGPGDEQFFGPGTRLTVL.

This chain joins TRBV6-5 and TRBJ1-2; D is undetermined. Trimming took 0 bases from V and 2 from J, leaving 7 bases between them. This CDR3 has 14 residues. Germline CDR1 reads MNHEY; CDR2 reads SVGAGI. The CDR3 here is CASSYSRGNYGYTF. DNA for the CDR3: TGTGCCAGCAGTTACTCCCGAGGGAACTATGGCTACACCTTC.

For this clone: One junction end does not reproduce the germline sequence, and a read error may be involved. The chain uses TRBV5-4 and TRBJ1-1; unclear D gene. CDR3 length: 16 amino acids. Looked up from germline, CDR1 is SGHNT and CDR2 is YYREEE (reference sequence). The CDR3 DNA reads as TGTGCCAGCAGCTTGGGTGGTGCAGAGAGGAGGACTGAAGCCTTCTTT. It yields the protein CASSLGGAERRTEAFF.

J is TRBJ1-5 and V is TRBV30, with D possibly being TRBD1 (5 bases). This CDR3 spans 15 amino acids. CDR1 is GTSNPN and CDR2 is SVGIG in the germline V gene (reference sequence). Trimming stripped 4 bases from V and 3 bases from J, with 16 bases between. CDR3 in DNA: TGTGCCTGGAATGGTGGTCAGGGATTCAATCAGCCCCAGCATTTT. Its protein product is CAWNGGQGFNQPQHF. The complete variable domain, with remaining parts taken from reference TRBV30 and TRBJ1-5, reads SQTIHQWPATLVQPVGSPLSLECTVEGTSNPNLYWYRQAAGRGLQLLFYSVGIGQISSEVPQNLSASRPQDRQFILSSKKLLLSDSGFYLCAWNGGQGFNQPQHFGDGTRLSIL.

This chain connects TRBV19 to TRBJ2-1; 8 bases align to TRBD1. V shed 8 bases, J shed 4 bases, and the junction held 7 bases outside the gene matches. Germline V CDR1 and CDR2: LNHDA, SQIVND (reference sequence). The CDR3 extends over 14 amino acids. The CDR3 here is CASSAGQGYNEQFF. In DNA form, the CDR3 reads TGTGCCAGTTCCGCCGGACAGGGTTACAATGAGCAGTTCTTC.

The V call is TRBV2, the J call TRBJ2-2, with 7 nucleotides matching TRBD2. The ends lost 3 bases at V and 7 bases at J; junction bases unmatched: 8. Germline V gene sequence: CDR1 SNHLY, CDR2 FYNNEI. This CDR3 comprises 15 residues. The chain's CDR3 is CASSESRGFGGELFF. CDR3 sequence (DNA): TGTGCCAGCAGTGAGTCGCGGGGGTTCGGCGGGGAGCTGTTTTTT.

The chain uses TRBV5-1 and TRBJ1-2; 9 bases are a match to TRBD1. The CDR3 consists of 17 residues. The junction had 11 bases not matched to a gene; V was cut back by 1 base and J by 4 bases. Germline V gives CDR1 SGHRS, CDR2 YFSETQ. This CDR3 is CASSLNTGGLSGYGYTF. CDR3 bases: TGCGCCAGCAGCTTGAACACAGGGGGCTTGAGCGGCTATGGCTACACCTTC. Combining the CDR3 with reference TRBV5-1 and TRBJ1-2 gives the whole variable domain KAGVTQTPRYLIKTRGQQVTLSCSPISGHRSVSWYQQTPGQGLQFLFEYFSETQRNKGNFPGRFSGRQFSNSRSEMNVSTLELGDSALYLCASSLNTGGLSGYGYTFGSGTRLTVV.

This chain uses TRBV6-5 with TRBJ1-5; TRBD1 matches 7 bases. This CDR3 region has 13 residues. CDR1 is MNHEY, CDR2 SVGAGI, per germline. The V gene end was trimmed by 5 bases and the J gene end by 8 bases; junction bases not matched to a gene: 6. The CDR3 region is CASSPRGTEPQHF. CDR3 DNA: TGTGCCAGCAGTCCCAGGGGGACGGAGCCCCAGCATTTT.

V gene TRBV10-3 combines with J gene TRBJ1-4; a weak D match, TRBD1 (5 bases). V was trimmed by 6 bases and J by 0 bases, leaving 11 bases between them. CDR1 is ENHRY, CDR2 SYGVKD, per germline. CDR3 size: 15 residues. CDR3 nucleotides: TGTGCCATCAGCGCGGGAGGGGCAACTAATGAAAAACTGTTTTTT. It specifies CAISAGGATNEKLFF.

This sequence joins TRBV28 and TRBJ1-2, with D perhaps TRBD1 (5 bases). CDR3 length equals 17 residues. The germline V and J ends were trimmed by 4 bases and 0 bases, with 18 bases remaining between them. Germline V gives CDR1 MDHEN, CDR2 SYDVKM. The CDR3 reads CASSSPTRQITNYGYTF. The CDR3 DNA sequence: TGTGCCAGCAGTTCCCCTACCAGACAGATTACTAACTATGGCTACACCTTC.

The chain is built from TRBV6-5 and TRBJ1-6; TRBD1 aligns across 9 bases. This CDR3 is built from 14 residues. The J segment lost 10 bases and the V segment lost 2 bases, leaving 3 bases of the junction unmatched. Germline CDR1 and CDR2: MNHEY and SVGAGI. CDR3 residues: CASSYGTGHSPLHF. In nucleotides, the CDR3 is TGTGCCAGCAGTTACGGGACAGGGCACTCACCCCTCCACTTT.

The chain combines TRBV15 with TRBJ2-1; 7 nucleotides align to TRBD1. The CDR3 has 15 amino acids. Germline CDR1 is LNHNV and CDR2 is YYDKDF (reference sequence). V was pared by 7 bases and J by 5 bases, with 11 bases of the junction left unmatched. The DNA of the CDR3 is TGTGCCACCACCCGGGACACAGGGGAACACAATGAGCAGTTCTTC. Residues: CATTRDTGEHNEQFF.

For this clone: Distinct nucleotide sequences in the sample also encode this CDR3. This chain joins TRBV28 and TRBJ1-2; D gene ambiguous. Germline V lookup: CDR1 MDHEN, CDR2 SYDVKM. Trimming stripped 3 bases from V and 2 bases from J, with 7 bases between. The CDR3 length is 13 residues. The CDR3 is CASSFGGNYGYTF. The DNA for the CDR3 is TGTGCCAGCAGTTTTGGAGGGAACTATGGCTACACCTTC.

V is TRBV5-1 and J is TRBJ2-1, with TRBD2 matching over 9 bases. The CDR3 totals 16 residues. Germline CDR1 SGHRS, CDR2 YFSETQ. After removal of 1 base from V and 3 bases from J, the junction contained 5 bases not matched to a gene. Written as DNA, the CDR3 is TGCGCCAGCAGCTTGCGACTAGCGGAATTCTACAATGAGCAGTTCTTC. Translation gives CASSLRLAEFYNEQFF.

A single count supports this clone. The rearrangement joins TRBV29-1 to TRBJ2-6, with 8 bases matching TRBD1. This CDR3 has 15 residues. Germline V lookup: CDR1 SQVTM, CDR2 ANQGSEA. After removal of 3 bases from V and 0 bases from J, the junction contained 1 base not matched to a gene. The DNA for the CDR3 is TGCAGCGTTGACGGACAGGGCTCTGGGGCCAACGTCCTGACTTTC. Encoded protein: CSVDGQGSGANVLTF.

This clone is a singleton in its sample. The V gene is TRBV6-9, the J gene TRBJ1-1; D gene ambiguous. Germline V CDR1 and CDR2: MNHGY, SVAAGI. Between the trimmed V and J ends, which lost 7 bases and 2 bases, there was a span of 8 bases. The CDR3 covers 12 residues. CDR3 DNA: TGTGCCAGCACCCGAGCAAACACTGAAGCTTTCTTT. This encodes CASTRANTEAFF.

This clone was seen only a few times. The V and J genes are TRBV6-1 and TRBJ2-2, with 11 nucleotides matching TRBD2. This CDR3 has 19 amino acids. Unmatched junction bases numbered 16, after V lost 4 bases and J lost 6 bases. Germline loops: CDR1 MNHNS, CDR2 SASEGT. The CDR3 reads CASSASRRLAGGNPGELFF. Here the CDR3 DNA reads TGTGCCAGCAGTGCCAGTAGACGCCTAGCGGGAGGAAACCCCGGGGAGCTGTTTTTT.

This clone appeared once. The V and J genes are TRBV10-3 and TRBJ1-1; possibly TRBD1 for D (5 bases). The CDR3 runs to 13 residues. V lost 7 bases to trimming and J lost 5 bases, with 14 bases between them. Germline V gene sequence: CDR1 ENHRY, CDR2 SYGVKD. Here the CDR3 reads CAIKAGPGTEAFF. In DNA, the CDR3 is TGTGCCATCAAGGCGGGACCGGGGACTGAAGCTTTCTTT.

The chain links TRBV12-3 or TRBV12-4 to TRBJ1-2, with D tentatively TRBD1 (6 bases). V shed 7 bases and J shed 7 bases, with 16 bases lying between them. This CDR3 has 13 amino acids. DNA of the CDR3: TGTGCCAGCACTACACAGGGTATAACTGGCTACACCTTC. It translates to CASTTQGITGYTF.

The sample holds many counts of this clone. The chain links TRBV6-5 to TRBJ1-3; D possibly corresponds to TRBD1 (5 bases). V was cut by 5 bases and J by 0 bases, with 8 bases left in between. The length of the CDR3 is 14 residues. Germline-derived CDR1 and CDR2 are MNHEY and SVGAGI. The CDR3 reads CASSRDFSGNTIYF. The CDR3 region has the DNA TGTGCCAGCAGTCGGGACTTCTCTGGAAACACCATATATTTT.

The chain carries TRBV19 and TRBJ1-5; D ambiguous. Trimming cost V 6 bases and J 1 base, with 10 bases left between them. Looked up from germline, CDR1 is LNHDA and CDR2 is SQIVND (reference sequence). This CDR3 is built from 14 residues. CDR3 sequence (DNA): TGTGCCAGTAGCCCGGGATCGAGCAATCAGCCCCAGCATTTT. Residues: CASSPGSSNQPQHF.

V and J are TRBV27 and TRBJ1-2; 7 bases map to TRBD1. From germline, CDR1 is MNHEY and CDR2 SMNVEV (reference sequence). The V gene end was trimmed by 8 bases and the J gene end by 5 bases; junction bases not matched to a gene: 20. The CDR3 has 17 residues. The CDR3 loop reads CASWKNRDSVLVYGYTF. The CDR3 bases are TGTGCCAGCTGGAAAAACCGGGACAGCGTATTAGTGTATGGCTACACCTTC.

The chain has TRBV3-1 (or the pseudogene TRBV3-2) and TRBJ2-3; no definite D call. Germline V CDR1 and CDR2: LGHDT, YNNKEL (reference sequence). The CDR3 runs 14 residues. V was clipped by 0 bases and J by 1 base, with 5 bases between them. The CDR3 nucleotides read TGTGCCAGCAGCCAAGATCGCGGCACAGATACGCAGTATTTT. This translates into CASSQDRGTDTQYF.